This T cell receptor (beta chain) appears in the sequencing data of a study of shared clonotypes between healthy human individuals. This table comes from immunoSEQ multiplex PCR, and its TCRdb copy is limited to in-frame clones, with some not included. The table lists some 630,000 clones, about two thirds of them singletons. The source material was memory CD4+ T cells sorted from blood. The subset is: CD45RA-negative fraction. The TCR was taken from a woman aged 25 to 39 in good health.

The DNA for the CDR3 is TGTGCCAGCAGCTTAGGACTAGCGGAGACAGATACGCAGTATTTT. Translation: CASSLGLAETDTQYF. The chain couples TRBV7-3 to TRBJ2-3; 10 bases fit TRBD2. Germline loops: CDR1 SGHTA, CDR2 FQGTGA. The CDR3 loop spans 15 amino acids. With V trimmed by 2 bases and J by 3 bases, 2 bases remained unmatched.